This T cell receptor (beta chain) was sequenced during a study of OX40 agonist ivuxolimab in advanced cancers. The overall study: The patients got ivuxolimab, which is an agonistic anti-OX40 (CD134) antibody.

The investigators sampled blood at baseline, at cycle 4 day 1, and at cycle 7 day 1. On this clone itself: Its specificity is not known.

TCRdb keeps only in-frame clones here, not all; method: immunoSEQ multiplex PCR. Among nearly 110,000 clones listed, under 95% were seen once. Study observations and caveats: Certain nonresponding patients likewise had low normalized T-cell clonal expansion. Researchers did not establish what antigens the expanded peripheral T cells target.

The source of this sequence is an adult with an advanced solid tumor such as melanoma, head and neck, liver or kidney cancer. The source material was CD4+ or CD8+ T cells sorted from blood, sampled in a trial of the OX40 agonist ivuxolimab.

CDR3 loop: CASSRDPGNTEAFF. The CDR3 DNA reads TGCGCCAGCAGCCGGGACCCAGGGAACACTGAAGCTTTCTTT. The chain couples TRBV4-3 to TRBJ1-1, with a weak D call TRBD1 (5 bases). The CDR3 has 14 amino acids. Germline V gene lookup returns CDR1 LGHNA and CDR2 YSLEER. V was cut by 4 bases and J by 1 base, with 10 bases left in between.